This is a list of T cell receptor beta chains from one sample in a study of technical replicates of blood from a handful of donors. Assay: immunoSEQ multiplex PCR; the TCRdb copy retains only in-frame clones and omits some. The sample lists 70,000 to 95,000 clones, around 94% occurring once. Sequenced: T cells isolated from PBMCs. Receptors were obtained from a human donor in good health. The conserved cysteine and the conserved F or W are not part of the CDR3 here. The order of the fields is J gene, V gene, CDR3 protein.

TRBJ1-4,TRBV6-5,ATGGTPNEKLF
TRBJ1-2,TRBV19,AARSGYGYT
TRBJ2-5,TRBV6-1,ASSDLDGGRETQY
TRBJ2-3,TRBV7-2,ASSFDRLTDTQY
TRBJ2-7,TRBV5-1,ASSHGTIGYEQY
TRBJ2-4,TRBV11-2,ASRTSGGVQY
TRBJ1-1,TRBV27,ASSWTGGYREAF
TRBJ1-6,TRBV5-1,ASSLRGDSPLH
TRBJ1-6,TRBV5-8,ASSLGTSKNSPLH
TRBJ2-2,TRBV4-2,ASSQVPIQRGNTGELF
TRBJ1-6,TRBV6-1,ASSPLQGQNSPLH
TRBJ1-5,TRBV10-2,ASSESGQGGQPQH
TRBJ1-1,TRBV10-3,ASSRTGGVGDTEAF
TRBJ1-1,TRBV19,ASSRQGTEAF
TRBJ1-4,TRBV18,ASSLRDSNEKLF
TRBJ2-7,TRBV2,ASSGGTSGGLLYEQY
TRBJ2-1,TRBV2,ARLNRGRGTSGEYNEQF
TRBJ2-1,TRBV5-1,ASSPRTDNEQF
TRBJ2-5,TRBV6-1,ASFRRVGETQY
TRBJ2-1,TRBV7-2,ASSLTSGRVVYEQF
TRBJ1-1,TRBV9,ASSVTGGALGEAF
TRBJ2-3,TRBV5-1,ASSLGSGSPDTQY
TRBJ2-1,TRBV11-2,ASSTSRRGRNEQF
TRBJ1-5,TRBV6-1,ASSDRSRSNSNQPQH
TRBJ2-3,TRBV5-1,ASSTRTSGGAGDTQY
TRBJ1-1,TRBV9,ASSVEGGVSDTEAF
TRBJ1-2,TRBV4-1,ASSQVQGPGYT
TRBJ1-1,TRBV29-1,SVETVGSNTEAF
TRBJ2-1,TRBV10-3,AINDRERAGDEQF
TRBJ2-1,TRBV6-6,ASSYPGNEQF
TRBJ1-1,TRBV15,ATSRDRSGSIGAF
TRBJ2-3,TRBV29-1,SVARSLGTDTQY
TRBJ2-7,TRBV9,ASSAIPGQIYEQY
TRBJ1-1,TRBV7-5,VRSSSHTRQVARPLNTEAF
TRBJ2-7,TRBV7-9,ASSYSGRGGISYEQY
TRBJ1-4,TRBV7-9,ASSPSWGATNEKLF
TRBJ2-7,TRBV28,ASSLILGTSLSYEQY
TRBJ1-5,TRBV27,ASSWQAWPQH
TRBJ1-2,TRBV29-1,SVDRVGLDVGYT
TRBJ1-1,TRBV18,ASSPVPGQGLNTEAF
TRBJ2-7,TRBV7-8,ASSPERLSYEQY
TRBJ2-5,TRBV21-1,ARTGPPGQETQY
TRBJ1-5,TRBV28,ASSFGGQNQPQH
TRBJ2-7,TRBV11-3,ASSLLGGTYEQY